This T cell receptor beta chain was observed in a study of CD8+CD57+ T cells in acquired aplastic anemia. Study summary: Average DNA yield from sorted CD4+ and CD8+ cells was about 2.9 ug.

The template for TCR beta VDJ and CDR3 sequence profiling was genomic DNA. Using its own MiXCR run on the reads, TCRdb lists one record per CDR3 protein. The repertoire includes some 200,000 distinct CDR3 sequences, around 60% of them detected once, and roughly 29% sits in the top ten. The CDR3 length is 16 residues. CDR1 and CDR2 (germline): LGHNA, YSLEER. V gave up 0 bases and J gave up 0 bases, with 9 bases separating them. This rearrangement joins TRBV4-3 to TRBJ1-3, with unresolved D. The sequenced sample consisted of sorted CD4+, CD8+, or CD8+CD57+ T cells (not recorded which) from PBMCs. The clonotype was recovered from a human donor in good health. In DNA, the CDR3 is TGCGCCAGCAGCCAAGATCACTGGAGCTCTGGAAACACCATATATTTT. Translated, it gives CASSQDHWSSGNTIYF.